The clone carrying this T cell receptor beta chain was counted once. Its antigen is not identified. This sample is part of a study of shared clonotypes between healthy human individuals. Study at large: CD8 memory received one plate per donor, CD8 naive two, CD4 memory three and CD4 naive three. General study findings and limits: Generation of non-shared clonotypes was less probable than generation of clonotypes shared by all four donors.

CD4+ cells underwent separation, giving CD45RA+ naive and CD45RA-negative memory subsets. The protocol was immunoSEQ multiplex PCR, while the TCRdb copy is restricted to in-frame clones and leaves out a portion. This table holds around 1.6 million clones, 95% to 99% found once. The V gene lost 4 bases and the J gene lost 2 bases, with 13 bases spanning the gap. The CDR3 extends over 15 amino acids. Germline V lookup: CDR1 SGHNT, CDR2 YYREEE (reference sequence). The chain is built from TRBV5-4 and TRBJ1-3; D possibly corresponds to TRBD1 (5 bases). The sequencing sample was made of naive CD4+ T cells sorted from blood. The subset: CD45RA+ positively selected. This clonotype was obtained from a man younger than 40 in good health. The CDR3 reads CASSAGTDTGNTIYF. The CDR3 DNA reads as TGTGCCAGCAGCGCCGGGACCGACACTGGAAACACCATATATTTT.